This T cell receptor (beta chain) was documented in a study of blood T cell repertoires in COVID-19. In the study overall: COVID-19 samples collected from the United States, Italy and Spain covered acute and convalescent phases. In each case, the material was cDNA or gDNA derived from T cells, B-cell-depleted T cells, or PBMCs.

In the original processing: Nucleated cell number was recorded as an estimate derived from reference gene primer amplification. TCRdb's copy holds only in-frame clones and misses some; the assay was immunoSEQ multiplex PCR. The DNA was the basis for D and trimming; V, J and clone size are from that table. The sample records 70,000 to 90,000 clones, under 80% being singletons. CDR3 length equals 13 residues. Germline CDR1 and CDR2: GTSNPN and SVGIG (reference sequence). Losses at the gene ends were 0 bases for V and 4 bases for J; bases not matched to a gene: 0. The sequencing sample was made of peripheral blood. The rearrangement joins TRBV30 to TRBJ2-3; TRBD2 agrees at 8 bases. The source is a human donor in a cohort sampled during active COVID-19. The CDR3 loop is CAWSVAGADTQYF. The CDR3 DNA sequence: TGTGCCTGGAGTGTAGCGGGGGCAGATACGCAGTATTTT. Supplemented by reference TRBV30 and TRBJ2-3, the full variable domain reads SQTIHQWPATLVQPVGSPLSLECTVEGTSNPNLYWYRQAAGRGLQLLFYSVGIGQISSEVPQNLSASRPQDRQFILSSKKLLLSDSGFYLCAWSVAGADTQYFGPGTRLTVL.